The TCR beta chain under discussion was sequenced for a study of CD8 T cells in Susac syndrome. This clonotype was seen just once. CDR1 and CDR2 from the germline V gene are SGHRS and YFSETQ. This CDR3 region has 14 residues. V lost 0 bases and J lost 8; bases outside the gene matches: 6. Random hexamers were used to reverse transcribe an amount of roughly 0.5 to 1 ug RNA. TCRdb recomputed calls from the immunoSEQ multiplex PCR reads with MiXCR, one row per CDR3 protein. The sample yields 150,000 to 200,000 distinct CDR3 sequences, around 94% seen once. The sample consisted of CD4+ T cells from PBMCs. The source of this sequence is a human donor in good health. The rearrangement uses TRBV5-1 and TRBJ1-1; 8 bases are a match to TRBD1. The CDR3 loop reads CASSLVSGGAEAFF. Written as DNA, the CDR3 is TGCGCCAGCAGCTTGGTTTCAGGGGGCGCCGAAGCTTTCTTT.